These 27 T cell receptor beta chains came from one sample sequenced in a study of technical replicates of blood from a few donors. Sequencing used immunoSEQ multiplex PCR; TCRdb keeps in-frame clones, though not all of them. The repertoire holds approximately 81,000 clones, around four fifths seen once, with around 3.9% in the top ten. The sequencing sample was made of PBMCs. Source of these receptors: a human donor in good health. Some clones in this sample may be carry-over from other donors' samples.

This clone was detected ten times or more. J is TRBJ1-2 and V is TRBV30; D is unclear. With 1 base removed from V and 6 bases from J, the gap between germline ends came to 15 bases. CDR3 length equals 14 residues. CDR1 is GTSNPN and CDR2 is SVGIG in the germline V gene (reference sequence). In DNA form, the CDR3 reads TGTGCCTGGAGTGATGGTACACGGAGGAATGGCTACACCTTC. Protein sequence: CAWSDGTRRNGYTF.

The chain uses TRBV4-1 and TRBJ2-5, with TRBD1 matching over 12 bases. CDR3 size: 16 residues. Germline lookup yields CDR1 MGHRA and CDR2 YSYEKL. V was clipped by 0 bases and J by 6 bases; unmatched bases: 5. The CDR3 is CASSQDMGQGAKTQYF. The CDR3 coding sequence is TGCGCCAGCAGCCAAGATATGGGACAGGGGGCCAAGACCCAGTACTTC.

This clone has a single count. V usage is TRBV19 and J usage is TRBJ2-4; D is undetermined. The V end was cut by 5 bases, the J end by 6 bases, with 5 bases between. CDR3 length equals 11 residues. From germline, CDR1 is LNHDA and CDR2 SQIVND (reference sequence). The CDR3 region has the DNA TGTGCCAGTAGTGAGGTAAACATTCAGTACTTC. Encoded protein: CASSEVNIQYF.

For the CDR3, the DNA is TGCGCCAGCAGCTCCTTCCCGACTAGCGGGGGGACAGATACGCAGTATTTT. Amino acids: CASSSFPTSGGTDTQYF. The gene calls are TRBV5-1 and TRBJ2-3; 13 positions match TRBD2. The CDR3 is made up of 17 amino acids. The V gene end was trimmed by 3 bases and the J gene end by 3 bases; junction bases not matched to a gene: 7. CDR1 and CDR2 from the germline V gene are SGHRS and YFSETQ.

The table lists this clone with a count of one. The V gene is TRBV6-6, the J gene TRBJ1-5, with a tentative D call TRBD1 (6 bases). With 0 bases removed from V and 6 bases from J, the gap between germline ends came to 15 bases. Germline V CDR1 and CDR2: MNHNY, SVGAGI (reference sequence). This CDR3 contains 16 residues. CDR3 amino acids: CASSYSNVRGSQPQHF. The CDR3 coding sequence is TGTGCCAGCAGTTACTCGAATGTCAGGGGTAGTCAGCCCCAGCATTTT.

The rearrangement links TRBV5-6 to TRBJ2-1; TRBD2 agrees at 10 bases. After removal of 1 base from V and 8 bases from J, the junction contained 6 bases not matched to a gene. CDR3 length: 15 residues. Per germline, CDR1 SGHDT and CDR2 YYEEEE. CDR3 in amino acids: CASSLRLAGVDEQFF. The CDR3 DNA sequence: TGTGCCAGCAGCTTGCGGCTAGCGGGAGTGGATGAGCAGTTCTTC.

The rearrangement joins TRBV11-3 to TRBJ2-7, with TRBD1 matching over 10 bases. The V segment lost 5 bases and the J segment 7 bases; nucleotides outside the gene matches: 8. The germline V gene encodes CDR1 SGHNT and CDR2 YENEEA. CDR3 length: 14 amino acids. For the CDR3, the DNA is TGTGCCAGCAGCCCAGGGACAGGGGCGGGGGAGCAGTACTTC. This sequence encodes CASSPGTGAGEQYF.

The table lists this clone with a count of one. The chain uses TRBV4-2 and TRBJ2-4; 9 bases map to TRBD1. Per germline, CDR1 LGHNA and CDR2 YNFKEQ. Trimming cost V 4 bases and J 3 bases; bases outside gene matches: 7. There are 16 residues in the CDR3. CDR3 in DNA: TGTGCCAGCAGCCTGAGGACAGGGGTGGGCAAAAACATTCAGTACTTC. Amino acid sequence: CASSLRTGVGKNIQYF.

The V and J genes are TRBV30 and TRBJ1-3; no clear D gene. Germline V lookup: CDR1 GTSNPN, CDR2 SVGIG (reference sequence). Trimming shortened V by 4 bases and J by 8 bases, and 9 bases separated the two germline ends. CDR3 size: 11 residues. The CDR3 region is CAWNKGDTIYF. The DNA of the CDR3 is TGTGCCTGGAACAAGGGAGACACCATATATTTT.

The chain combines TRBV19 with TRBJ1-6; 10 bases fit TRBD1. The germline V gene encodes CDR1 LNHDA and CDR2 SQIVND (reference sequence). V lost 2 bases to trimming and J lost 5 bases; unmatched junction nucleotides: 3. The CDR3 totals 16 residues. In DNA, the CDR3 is TGTGCCAGTAGTATACAGACAGGGGGCCATAATTCACCCCTCCACTTT. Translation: CASSIQTGGHNSPLHF.

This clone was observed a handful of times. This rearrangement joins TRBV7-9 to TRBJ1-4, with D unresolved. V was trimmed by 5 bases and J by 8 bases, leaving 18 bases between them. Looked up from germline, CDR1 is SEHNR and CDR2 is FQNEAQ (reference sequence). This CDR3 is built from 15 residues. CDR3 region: CASSQKRNEREKLFF. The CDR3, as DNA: TGTGCCAGCAGCCAAAAGCGGAACGAGCGAGAAAAACTGTTTTTT.

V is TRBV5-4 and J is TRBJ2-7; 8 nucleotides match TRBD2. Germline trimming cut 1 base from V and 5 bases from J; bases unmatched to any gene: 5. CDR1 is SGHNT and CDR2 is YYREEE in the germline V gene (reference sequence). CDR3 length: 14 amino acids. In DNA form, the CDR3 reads TGTGCCAGCAGCTTGAACGGGGGGGCCGACGAGCAGTACTTC. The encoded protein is CASSLNGGADEQYF.

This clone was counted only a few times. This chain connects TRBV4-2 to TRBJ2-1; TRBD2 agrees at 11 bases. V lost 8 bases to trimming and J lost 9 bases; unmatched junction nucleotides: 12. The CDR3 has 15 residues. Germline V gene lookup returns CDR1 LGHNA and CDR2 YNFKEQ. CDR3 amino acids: CASQPTLAGAGEQFF. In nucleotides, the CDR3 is TGTGCCAGCCAACCCACACTAGCGGGAGCGGGTGAGCAGTTCTTC.

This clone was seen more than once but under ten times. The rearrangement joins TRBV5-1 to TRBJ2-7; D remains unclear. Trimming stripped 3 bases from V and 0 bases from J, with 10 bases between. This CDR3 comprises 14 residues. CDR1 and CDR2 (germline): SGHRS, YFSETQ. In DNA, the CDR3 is TGCGCCAGCAGCTCCTTTAGTGGCTCCTACGAGCAGTACTTC. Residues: CASSSFSGSYEQYF.

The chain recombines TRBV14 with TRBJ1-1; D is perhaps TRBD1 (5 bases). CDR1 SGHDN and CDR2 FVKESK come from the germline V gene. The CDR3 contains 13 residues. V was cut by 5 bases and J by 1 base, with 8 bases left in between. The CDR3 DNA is TGTGCCAGCAGCACCCAGGGGAACACTGAAGCTTTCTTT. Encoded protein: CASSTQGNTEAFF.

For the CDR3, the DNA is TGTGCCAGCAGCCCATATTCAGGGTTAAGGGATCAGCCCCAGCATTTT. Its protein is CASSPYSGLRDQPQHF. The rearrangement links TRBV7-9 to TRBJ1-5, with D maybe TRBD1 (5 bases). The CDR3 is 16 residues long. Germline CDR1 SEHNR, CDR2 FQNEAQ (reference sequence). Trimming stripped 5 bases from V and 5 bases from J, with 19 bases between.

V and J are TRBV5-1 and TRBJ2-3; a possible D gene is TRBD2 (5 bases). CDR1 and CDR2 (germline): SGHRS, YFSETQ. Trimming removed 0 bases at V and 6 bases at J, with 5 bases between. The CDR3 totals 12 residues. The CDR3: CASSLAGDTQYF. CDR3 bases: TGCGCCAGCAGCTTGGCGGGGGATACGCAGTATTTT.

DNA for the CDR3: TGTGCCAGCAGTTTCGCAGGGGCCAATGAGCAGTTCTTC. As protein: CASSFAGANEQFF. J is TRBJ2-1 and V is TRBV27; tentatively, D is TRBD1 (6 bases). The CDR3 runs 13 residues. Trimming took off 3 bases at V and 6 bases at J, with 9 bases between the two ends. CDR1 and CDR2 (germline): MNHEY, SMNVEV (reference sequence).

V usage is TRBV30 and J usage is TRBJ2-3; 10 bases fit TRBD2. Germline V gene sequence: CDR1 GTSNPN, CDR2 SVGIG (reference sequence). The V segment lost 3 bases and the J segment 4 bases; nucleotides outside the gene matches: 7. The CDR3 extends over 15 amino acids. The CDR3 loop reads CAWRISGRMPDTQYF. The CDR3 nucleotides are TGTGCCTGGAGGATTAGCGGGAGGATGCCAGATACGCAGTATTTT.

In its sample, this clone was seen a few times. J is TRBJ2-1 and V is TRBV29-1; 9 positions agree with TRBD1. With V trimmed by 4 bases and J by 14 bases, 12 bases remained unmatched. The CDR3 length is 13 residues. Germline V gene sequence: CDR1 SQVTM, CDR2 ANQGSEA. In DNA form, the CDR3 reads TGCAGCGTTGCCGGGAGTCCGGGACAGGGCGAGTTCTTC. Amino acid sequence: CSVAGSPGQGEFF.

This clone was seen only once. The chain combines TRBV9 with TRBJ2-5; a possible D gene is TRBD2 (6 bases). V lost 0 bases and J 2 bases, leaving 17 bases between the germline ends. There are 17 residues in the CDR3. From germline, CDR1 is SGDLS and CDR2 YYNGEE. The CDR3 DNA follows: TGTGCCAGCAGCGTAGCGGGGGACGGGCTGAGGCAAGAGACCCAGTACTTC. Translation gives CASSVAGDGLRQETQYF. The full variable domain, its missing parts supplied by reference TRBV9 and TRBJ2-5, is DSGVTQTPKHLITATGQRVTLRCSPRSGDLSVYWYQQSLDQGLQFLIQYYNGEERAKGNILERFSAQQFPDLHSELNLSSLELGDSALYFCASSVAGDGLRQETQYFGPGTRLLVL.

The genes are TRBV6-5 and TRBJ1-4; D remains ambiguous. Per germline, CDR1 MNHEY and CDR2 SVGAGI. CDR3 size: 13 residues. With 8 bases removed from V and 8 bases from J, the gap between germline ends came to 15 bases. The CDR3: CASGPERGEKLFF. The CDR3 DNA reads TGTGCCAGCGGTCCGGAAAGAGGAGAAAAACTGTTTTTT.

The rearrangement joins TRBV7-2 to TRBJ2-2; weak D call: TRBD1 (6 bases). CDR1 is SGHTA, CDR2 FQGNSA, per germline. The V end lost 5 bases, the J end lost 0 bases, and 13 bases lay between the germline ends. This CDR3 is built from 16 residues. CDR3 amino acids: CASSPTGTTNTGELFF. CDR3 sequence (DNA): TGTGCCAGCAGCCCCACCGGGACAACGAACACCGGGGAGCTGTTTTTT.

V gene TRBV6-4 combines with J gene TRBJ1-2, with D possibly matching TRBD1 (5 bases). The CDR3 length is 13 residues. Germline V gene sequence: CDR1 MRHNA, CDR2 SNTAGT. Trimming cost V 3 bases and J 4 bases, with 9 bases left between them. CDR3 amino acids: CASSETGPYGYTF. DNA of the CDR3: TGTGCCAGCAGTGAAACAGGACCCTATGGCTACACCTTC.

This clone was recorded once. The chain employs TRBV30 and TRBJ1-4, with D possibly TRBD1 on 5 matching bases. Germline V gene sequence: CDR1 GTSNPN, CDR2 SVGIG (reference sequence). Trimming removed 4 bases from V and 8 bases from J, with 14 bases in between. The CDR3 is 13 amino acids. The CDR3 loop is CAWNHQGGEKLFF. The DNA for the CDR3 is TGTGCCTGGAATCATCAGGGAGGAGAAAAACTGTTTTTT.

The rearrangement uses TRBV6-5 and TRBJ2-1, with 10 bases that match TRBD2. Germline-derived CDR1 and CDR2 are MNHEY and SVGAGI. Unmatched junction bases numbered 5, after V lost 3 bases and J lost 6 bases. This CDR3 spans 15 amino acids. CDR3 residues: CASSYLGLAANEQFF. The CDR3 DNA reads TGTGCCAGCAGTTATCTCGGACTAGCGGCCAATGAGCAGTTCTTC.

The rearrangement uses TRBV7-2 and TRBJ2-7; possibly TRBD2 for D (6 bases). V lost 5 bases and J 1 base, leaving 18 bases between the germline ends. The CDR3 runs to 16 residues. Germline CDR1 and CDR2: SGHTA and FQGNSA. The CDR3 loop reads CASSPSSDPRSYEQYF. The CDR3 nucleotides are TGTGCCAGCAGCCCCTCTAGCGATCCTAGATCCTACGAGCAGTACTTC. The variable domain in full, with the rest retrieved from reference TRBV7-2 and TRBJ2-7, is GAGVSQSPSNKVTEKGKDVELRCDPISGHTALYWYRQSLGQGLEFLIYFQGNSAPDKSGLPSDRFSAERTGGSVSTLTIQRTQQEDSAVYLCASSPSSDPRSYEQYFGPGTRLTVT.